The sequence of this T cell receptor beta chain was determined in a study of PD-1 blockade in mismatch repair-deficient tumors. Time point indicated: roughly 9-day in vitro stimulation with candidate neoantigen peptide 2. TCR sequencing covered a few patients who responded to pembrolizumab. Each of about seven ELISpot-reactive candidate peptides was used for roughly 10-day stimulation. Some clones are missing from TCRdb's copy, which holds only in-frame ones; the method was immunoSEQ multiplex PCR. The data hold more than 9,500 clones, with around 87% observed a single time. The length of the CDR3 is 14 residues. Between the trimmed V and J ends, which lost 5 bases and 1 base, there was a span of 9 bases. Germline loops: CDR1 SGHVS, CDR2 FQNEAQ. With regard to this clone: Its antigen is unknown.

The gene calls are TRBV7-8 and TRBJ2-1; a weak D match, TRBD2 (6 bases). The source is an adult with mismatch repair-deficient cancer. The sequencing used cells cultured in vitro, collected from a patient treated with pembrolizumab. As DNA, the CDR3 is TGTGCCAGCAGCCCTCGGGGGTCCTACAATGAGCAGTTCTTC. Translated: CASSPRGSYNEQFF. The entire variable domain, with the rest obtained from reference TRBV7-8 and TRBJ2-1, is as follows: GAGVSQSPRYKVAKRGQDVALRCDPISGHVSLFWYQQALGQGPEFLTYFQNEAQLDKSGLPSDRFFAERPEGSVSTLKIQRTQQEDSAVYLCASSPRGSYNEQFFGPGTRLTVL.